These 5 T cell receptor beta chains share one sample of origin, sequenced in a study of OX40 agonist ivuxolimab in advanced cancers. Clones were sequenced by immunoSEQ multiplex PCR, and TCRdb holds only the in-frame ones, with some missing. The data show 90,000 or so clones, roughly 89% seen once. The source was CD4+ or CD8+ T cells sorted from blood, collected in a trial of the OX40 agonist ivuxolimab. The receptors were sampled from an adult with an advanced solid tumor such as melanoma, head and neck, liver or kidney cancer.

The CDR3 reads CASSKLGGEGGNQPQHF. CDR3 sequence (DNA): TGTGCCAGCAGCAAACTCGGCGGAGAGGGAGGGAATCAGCCCCAGCATTTT. The chain couples TRBV7-2 to TRBJ1-5; D ambiguous. Germline CDR1 is SGHTA and CDR2 is FQGNSA. The V end was cut by 5 bases, the J end by 4 bases, with 21 bases between. CDR3 length: 17 residues. Full variable domain (rest looked up from reference TRBV7-2 and TRBJ1-5): GAGVSQSPSNKVTEKGKDVELRCDPISGHTALYWYRQSLGQGLEFLIYFQGNSAPDKSGLPSDRFSAERTGGSVSTLTIQRTQQEDSAVYLCASSKLGGEGGNQPQHFGDGTRLSIL.

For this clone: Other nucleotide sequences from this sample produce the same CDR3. This CDR3 is CASSFGFSNQPQHF. The CDR3 DNA is TGTGCCAGCAGCTTCGGCTTTAGCAATCAGCCCCAGCATTTT. The chain links TRBV5-8 to TRBJ1-5; D ambiguous. CDR1 is SGHTS and CDR2 is YDEGEE in the germline V gene. The CDR3 length is 14 residues. The V gene lost 2 bases and the J gene lost 0 bases, with 6 bases spanning the gap.

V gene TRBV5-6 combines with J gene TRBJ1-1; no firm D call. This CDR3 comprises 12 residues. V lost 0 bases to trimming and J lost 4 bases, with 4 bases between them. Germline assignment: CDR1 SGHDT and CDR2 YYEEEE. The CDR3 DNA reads TGTGCCAGCAGCTTGGCGCCCACTGAAGCTTTCTTT. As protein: CASSLAPTEAFF.

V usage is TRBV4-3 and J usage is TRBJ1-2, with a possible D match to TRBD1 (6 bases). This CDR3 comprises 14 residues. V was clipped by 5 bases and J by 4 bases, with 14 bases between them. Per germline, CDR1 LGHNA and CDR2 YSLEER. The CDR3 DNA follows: TGCGCCAGCAGCTCTGGGGGCTGGACCTATGGCTACACCTTC. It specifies CASSSGGWTYGYTF.

CDR3 nucleotides: TGTGCCAGCAGTTACTCCTCGCCGAGCTCCTACGAGCAGTACTTC. Residues: CASSYSSPSSYEQYF. This chain connects TRBV6-6 to TRBJ2-7; D not certain. Germline values: CDR1 MNHNY, CDR2 SVGAGI (reference sequence). This CDR3 is 15 amino acids long. Trimming shortened V by 0 bases and J by 0 bases, and 9 bases separated the two germline ends.